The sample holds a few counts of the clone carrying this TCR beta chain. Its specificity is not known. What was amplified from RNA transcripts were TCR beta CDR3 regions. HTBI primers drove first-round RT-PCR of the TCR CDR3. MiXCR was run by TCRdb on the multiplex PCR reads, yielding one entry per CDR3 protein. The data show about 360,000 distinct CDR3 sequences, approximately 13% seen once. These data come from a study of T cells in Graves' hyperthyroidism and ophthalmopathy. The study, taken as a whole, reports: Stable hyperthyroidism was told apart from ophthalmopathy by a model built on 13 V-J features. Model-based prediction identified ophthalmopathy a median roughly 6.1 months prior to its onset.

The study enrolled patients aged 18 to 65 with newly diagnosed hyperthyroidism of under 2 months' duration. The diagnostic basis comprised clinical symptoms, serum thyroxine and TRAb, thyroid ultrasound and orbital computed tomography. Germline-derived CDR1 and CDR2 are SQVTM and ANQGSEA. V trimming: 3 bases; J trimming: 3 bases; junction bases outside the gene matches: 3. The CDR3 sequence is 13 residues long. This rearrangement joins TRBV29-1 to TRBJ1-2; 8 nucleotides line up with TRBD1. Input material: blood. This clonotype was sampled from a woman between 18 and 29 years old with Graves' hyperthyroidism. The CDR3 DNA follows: TGCAGCGTTGATGGACAGGGCGACTATGGCTACACCTTC. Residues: CSVDGQGDYGYTF.